A single sample is the source of the 5 T cell receptor beta chains below, sequenced in a study of neurological immune-mediated disorders. TCRdb re-called the 5' RACE reads with MiXCR, one entry per CDR3 protein. The sample lists about 90,000 distinct CDR3 sequences; around 14% were seen once. As to time point: longitudinal time-point 2. Sample: PBMCs. Receptors originate from a female donor with HTLV-1-associated myelopathy (HAM/TSP).

This clonotype appeared many times. CDR3 sequence: CASSQDKSTTSYEQYF. The CDR3 nucleotides read TGCGCCAGCAGCCAAGATAAGTCGACAACTTCTTACGAGCAGTACTTC. This rearrangement joins TRBV4-1 to TRBJ2-7; no clear D gene. The length of the CDR3 is 16 residues. Germline CDR1 is MGHRA and CDR2 is YSYEKL. The germline V and J ends were trimmed by 0 bases and 4 bases, with 16 bases remaining between them.

This clonotype was picked up many times. V and J are TRBV5-1 and TRBJ2-1; the D gene is possibly TRBD2 (5 bases). Trimming pared 3 bases from V and 0 bases from J, leaving 13 bases between. Germline V gene lookup returns CDR1 SGHRS and CDR2 YFSETQ. The CDR3 has 16 amino acids. The CDR3 spells CASSSRAVSSYNEQFF. DNA of the CDR3: TGCGCCAGCAGCTCCAGAGCGGTCAGCTCCTACAATGAGCAGTTCTTC.

Ten or more counts support this clonotype. The chain couples TRBV7-2 to TRBJ1-5; D ambiguous. Germline CDR1 reads SGHTA; CDR2 reads FQGNSA. The CDR3 is 15 amino acids. V dropped 6 bases and J dropped 6 bases, with 18 bases sitting between them. The CDR3 spells CASSTQWQVRQPQHF. CDR3 DNA: TGTGCCAGCAGTACACAATGGCAGGTTCGTCAGCCCCAGCATTTT.

CDR3 nucleotide sequence: TGCGCCAGCAGCTTTTACGGACAGGGTGGCAATGAGCAGTTCTTC. Protein: CASSFYGQGGNEQFF. V usage is TRBV5-1 and J usage is TRBJ2-1; 8 nucleotides agree with TRBD1. CDR3 size: 15 residues. The V and J ends lost 2 bases and 6 bases, in that order; junction bases with no gene match: 7. CDR1 and CDR2 from the germline V gene are SGHRS and YFSETQ.

This clonotype has at least ten counts. The rearrangement joins TRBV9 to TRBJ2-1; 9 bases align to TRBD2. Germline V gene sequence: CDR1 SGDLS, CDR2 YYNGEE. The V and J ends lost 3 bases and 9 bases, in that order; junction bases with no gene match: 7. The CDR3 covers 14 residues. The CDR3: CASSAGGTSIEQFF. The CDR3 DNA sequence: TGTGCCAGCAGCGCCGGGGGGACTAGCATTGAGCAGTTCTTC.